A single sample gave rise to the 28 T cell receptor beta chains below, sequenced in a study of cytomegalovirus exposure and HLA in healthy donors. PCR employed 60 Vbeta and 13 Jbeta primers. Clones were read by immunoSEQ multiplex PCR, and TCRdb kept only the in-frame ones, dropping some. The sample lists under 250,000 clones, around 84% occurring once. Input material: PBMCs. The receptors stem from a girl between 2 and 10 years old in good health and CMV-seronegative.

The gene calls are TRBV4-1 and TRBJ1-1, with D unclear. CDR1 is MGHRA, CDR2 YSYEKL, per germline. With 1 base removed from V and 1 base from J, the gap between germline ends came to 10 bases. CDR3 length equals 15 residues. Written as DNA, the CDR3 is TGCGCCAGCAGCCAAGTATGGCACCCGAACACTGAAGCTTTCTTT. Its protein product is CASSQVWHPNTEAFF.

The V and J genes are TRBV4-1 and TRBJ1-2, with TRBD1 matching over 7 bases. The CDR3 extends over 14 amino acids. Per the germline V gene, CDR1 is MGHRA and CDR2 is YSYEKL. The ends lost 3 bases at V and 5 bases at J; junction bases unmatched: 6. As DNA, the CDR3 is TGCGCCAGCAGCCACCCGACAGGGTTTTATGGCTACACCTTC. Protein: CASSHPTGFYGYTF.

The CDR3 DNA follows: TGTGCAGCGGGGAGGGATCTAGAAGATACGCAGTATTTT. Its protein is CAAGRDLEDTQYF. The chain has TRBV6-5 and TRBJ2-3; 7 nucleotides line up with TRBD2. The CDR3 is 13 amino acids. The germline CDR1 and CDR2 sequences are MNHEY and SVGAGI.

This chain links TRBV6-6 with TRBJ2-7, with 10 bases identical to TRBD1. Per germline, CDR1 MNHNY and CDR2 SVGAGI (reference sequence). V trimming: 2 bases; J trimming: 7 bases; junction bases outside the gene matches: 8. The CDR3 is made up of 15 amino acids. The CDR3 here is CASSYPTDRGLEQYF. In DNA, the CDR3 is TGTGCCAGCAGTTACCCAACCGACAGGGGGCTGGAGCAGTACTTC.

The chain is built from TRBV27 and TRBJ2-7, with a weak D call TRBD1 (5 bases). Trimming cost V 2 bases and J 0 bases, with 14 bases left between them. This CDR3 comprises 16 residues. Germline V CDR1 and CDR2: MNHEY, SMNVEV (reference sequence). The CDR3, as DNA: TGTGCCAGCAGTTTACGTCAGGGATATATCTCCTACGAGCAGTACTTC. This encodes CASSLRQGYISYEQYF.

The chain uses TRBV7-6 and TRBJ2-2; 8 bases fit TRBD1. J was trimmed by 0 bases and V by 4 bases; bases with no gene match: 7. The CDR3 consists of 17 residues. CDR1 and CDR2 (germline): SGHVS, FNYEAQ. The CDR3: CASSSRQGSPNTGELFF. The CDR3 bases are TGTGCCAGCAGCTCACGACAGGGGAGCCCGAACACCGGGGAGCTGTTTTTT.

The chain carries TRBV14 and TRBJ2-1; TRBD1 might be the D (6 bases). CDR1 is SGHDN and CDR2 is FVKESK in the germline V gene. The CDR3 runs 13 residues. Trimming took 0 bases from V and 10 from J, leaving 10 bases between them. The CDR3 bases are TGTGCCAGCAGCCAAGAGATAAGGGGGGAGCAGTTCTTC. Translated, it gives CASSQEIRGEQFF. The full variable domain, in which reference TRBV14 and TRBJ2-1 provide the parts outside the CDR3, is EAGVTQFPSHSVIEKGQTVTLRCDPISGHDNLYWYRRVMGKEIKFLLHFVKESKQDESGMPNNRFLAERTGGTYSTLKVQPAELEDSGVYFCASSQEIRGEQFFGPGTRLTVL.

V usage is TRBV4-1 and J usage is TRBJ2-5, with 7 nucleotides matching TRBD2. The CDR3 is 19 amino acids. The J segment lost 5 bases and the V segment lost 1 base, leaving 19 bases of the junction unmatched. The germline V gene encodes CDR1 MGHRA and CDR2 YSYEKL. CDR3 DNA sequence: TGCGCCAGCAGCCAAGGTAGGGCCGGTTGGCGGGAGAACTTGGAGACCCAGTACTTC. Translating gives CASSQGRAGWRENLETQYF.

V is TRBV23-1 and J is TRBJ1-6; a weak D match, TRBD1 (5 bases). TRBV23-1 is given ORF status, its function remaining uncertain. V was pared by 9 bases and J by 8 bases, with 20 bases between. This CDR3 has 15 amino acids. The CDR3 DNA is TGCGCCAGACCGCGGGACTCTGAGGGTGATTCACCCCTCCACTTT. Protein: CARPRDSEGDSPLHF.

The chain joins TRBV9 to TRBJ2-1; possible D gene TRBD2, 7 bases. CDR1 is SGDLS and CDR2 is YYNGEE in the germline V gene. The CDR3 is 14 amino acids. Deletions cut 3 bases from V and 9 bases from J, with 16 bases between. CDR3 DNA: TGTGCCAGCAGCGGTACAGGGAAGCGGGGTGAGCAGTTCTTC. It specifies CASSGTGKRGEQFF.

This clone showed up just a few times. J is TRBJ2-3 and V is TRBV7-7; a possible D gene is TRBD1 (5 bases). This CDR3 spans 14 amino acids. CDR1 is SSHAT and CDR2 is FNYEAQ in the germline V gene (reference sequence). The V and J ends lost 5 bases and 3 bases respectively, with 12 bases between them. The CDR3 nucleotides are TGTGCCAGCAGCGTTGGGAAGGGGACAGATACGCAGTATTTT. Residues: CASSVGKGTDTQYF.

V and J are TRBV27 and TRBJ2-2; 11 bases are shared with TRBD2. The CDR3 contains 16 residues. The germline gives CDR1 MNHEY, CDR2 SMNVEV (reference sequence). V shed 6 bases, J shed 2 bases, and the junction held 5 bases outside the gene matches. CDR3 protein: CASRLTSGSNTGELFF. The CDR3 DNA sequence: TGTGCCAGCAGACTTACTAGCGGGAGTAACACCGGGGAGCTGTTTTTT.

The chain joins TRBV13 to TRBJ2-5, with 7 positions matching TRBD1. This CDR3 comprises 15 residues. Germline assignment: CDR1 PRHDT and CDR2 FYEKMQ (reference sequence). Trimming at V came to 0 bases and at J to 4 bases, leaving 5 bases not matched to a gene. CDR3: CASSLGQGWGETQYF. The CDR3 nucleotides read TGTGCCAGCAGCTTAGGACAGGGGTGGGGAGAGACCCAGTACTTC.

This chain joins TRBV6-5 and TRBJ1-1; unclear D gene. CDR1 and CDR2 from the germline V gene are MNHEY and SVGAGI. The CDR3 loop spans 14 amino acids. V lost 0 bases and J 6 bases, leaving 11 bases between the germline ends. The CDR3 DNA reads as TGTGCCAGCAGTTACTCGACGGGGAGGGCTGAAGCTTTCTTT. Translation gives CASSYSTGRAEAFF.

This clone was seen a single time. This chain connects TRBV6-5 to TRBJ2-1, with D possibly matching TRBD2 (6 bases). V lost 3 bases and J lost 4, with 13 bases in between. The germline CDR1 and CDR2 sequences are MNHEY and SVGAGI. The CDR3 runs 15 residues. CDR3 residues: CASSYGGIFYNEQFF. The CDR3 bases are TGTGCCAGCAGTTATGGCGGGATCTTTTACAATGAGCAGTTCTTC.

V is TRBV9 and J is TRBJ1-6; D might be TRBD1 (6 bases). The CDR3 spans 14 residues. CDR1 is SGDLS, CDR2 YYNGEE, per germline. V was shortened by 5 bases and J by 7 bases, with 13 bases between the two germline ends. This CDR3 is CASSPTGLNSPLHF. In DNA, the CDR3 is TGTGCCAGCAGTCCAACAGGGTTGAATTCACCCCTCCACTTT.

This sequence joins TRBV27 and TRBJ2-7; 7 bases align to TRBD2. Losses at the gene ends were 5 bases for V and 2 bases for J; bases not matched to a gene: 12. The CDR3 runs 16 residues. Germline CDR1 and CDR2: MNHEY and SMNVEV (reference sequence). CDR3 bases: TGTGCCAGCAGTCGGACACTGGGGGGGGATCCCTACGAGCAGTACTTC. Protein: CASSRTLGGDPYEQYF.

The chain employs TRBV21-1 and TRBJ2-1; the tabulated D call, TRBD2, remains unverified against the DNA. TRBV21-1 is classified as a pseudogene. This CDR3 has 15 residues. CDR3 protein: CASSNRTSGSFEQFF. The DNA of the CDR3 is TGTGCCAGCAGCAATCGGACTAGCGGGAGCTTTGAGCAGTTCTTC.

The sample holds a few counts of this clone. The CDR3 is CASKAGTGVENTIYF. CDR3 DNA: TGTGCCAGCAAAGCCGGGACAGGGGTAGAAAACACCATATATTTT. The chain carries TRBV6-1 and TRBJ1-3, with 10 bases identical to TRBD1. V trimming: 7 bases; J trimming: 6 bases; junction bases outside the gene matches: 9. Germline CDR1 is MNHNS and CDR2 is SASEGT. There are 15 residues in the CDR3.

This clone was counted once. The chain employs TRBV5-1 and TRBJ2-3, with 11 bases aligning to TRBD2. CDR1 SGHRS and CDR2 YFSETQ come from the germline V gene. V lost 4 bases to trimming and J lost 1 base; unmatched junction nucleotides: 8. This CDR3 spans 17 amino acids. The CDR3 region has the DNA TGCGCCAGCAGCCTCTATCTAGCGGGAGGCGGCACAGATACGCAGTATTTT. Its protein is CASSLYLAGGGTDTQYF.

This chain links TRBV19 with TRBJ2-3; a weak D match, TRBD1 (6 bases). Germline V gene data show CDR1 as LNHDA and CDR2 as SQIVND (reference sequence). CDR3 length: 15 amino acids. Trimming took off 7 bases at V and 1 base at J, with 15 bases between the two ends. The CDR3 coding sequence is TGTGCCAGTAAGCGGCTTGCAGGGGGCACAGATACGCAGTATTTT. It is translated as CASKRLAGGTDTQYF.

The chain recombines TRBV5-4 with TRBJ1-2, with 8 positions matching TRBD1. The ends lost 0 bases at V and 6 bases at J; junction bases unmatched: 4. CDR3 size: 14 residues. Germline-derived CDR1 and CDR2 are SGHNT and YYREEE (reference sequence). CDR3 region: CASSLGQGTNGYTF. DNA of the CDR3: TGTGCCAGCAGCTTGGGACAGGGGACCAATGGCTACACCTTC.

The chain couples TRBV7-9 to TRBJ2-7; a weak D match, TRBD2 (5 bases). Germline lookup yields CDR1 SEHNR and CDR2 FQNEAQ (reference sequence). This CDR3 is built from 14 residues. V gave up 1 base and J gave up 2 bases, with 9 bases separating them. The CDR3 here is CASSLERGPYEQYF. The CDR3 DNA reads as TGTGCCAGCAGCTTAGAACGGGGTCCCTACGAGCAGTACTTC. Looking up the rest from reference TRBV7-9 and TRBJ2-7 gives the full variable domain: DTGVSQNPRHKITKRGQNVTFRCDPISEHNRLYWYRQTLGQGPEFLTYFQNEAQLEKSRLLSDRFSAERPKGSFSTLEIQRTEQGDSAMYLCASSLERGPYEQYFGPGTRLTVT.

This clone was seen once. This chain joins TRBV6-1 and TRBJ2-7, with D maybe TRBD1 (6 bases). CDR1 is MNHNS and CDR2 is SASEGT in the germline V gene. CDR3 length equals 12 residues. V lost 11 bases to trimming and J lost 7 bases, with 18 bases between them. CDR3 in DNA: TGTGCCCAGGGGAGTGGCCTCGGGGAGCAGTACTTC. Protein sequence: CAQGSGLGEQYF.

Only one count was recorded for this clone. The chain joins TRBV29-1 to TRBJ2-4; D may be TRBD1 (6 bases). The V and J ends lost 6 bases and 1 base respectively, with 22 bases between them. The germline V gene encodes CDR1 SQVTM and CDR2 ANQGSEA. The CDR3 has 17 amino acids. CDR3: CSVGRVVTGGAKNIQYF. The CDR3 region has the DNA TGCAGCGTGGGCCGGGTGGTGACAGGTGGGGCCAAAAACATTCAGTACTTC.

A single count supports this clone. The chain has TRBV6-5 and TRBJ1-1, with D uncertain. This CDR3 spans 14 amino acids. Trimming removed 0 bases at V and 4 bases at J, with 9 bases between. Germline V gives CDR1 MNHEY, CDR2 SVGAGI. In nucleotides, the CDR3 is TGTGCCAGCAGTTACTCGCGGGATTTCACTGAAGCTTTCTTT. Translating gives CASSYSRDFTEAFF.

The gene calls are TRBV9 and TRBJ2-7; TRBD2 matches at 9 bases. Germline V gene lookup returns CDR1 SGDLS and CDR2 YYNGEE. V was clipped by 3 bases and J by 5 bases; unmatched bases: 12. The CDR3 runs to 16 residues. The DNA of the CDR3 is TGTGCCAGCAGCGCCCTTCCCGGGACTAGCAAAGACGAGCAGTACTTC. Protein sequence: CASSALPGTSKDEQYF.

The CDR3 nucleotides read TGCGCCAGCAGCTTCTACAGGGGAACCGGGGAGCTGTTTTTT. This codes for CASSFYRGTGELFF. V and J are TRBV4-1 and TRBJ2-2; 7 bases line up with TRBD1. J was trimmed by 5 bases and V by 5 bases; bases with no gene match: 5. Germline V gene lookup returns CDR1 MGHRA and CDR2 YSYEKL. The CDR3 runs to 14 residues.